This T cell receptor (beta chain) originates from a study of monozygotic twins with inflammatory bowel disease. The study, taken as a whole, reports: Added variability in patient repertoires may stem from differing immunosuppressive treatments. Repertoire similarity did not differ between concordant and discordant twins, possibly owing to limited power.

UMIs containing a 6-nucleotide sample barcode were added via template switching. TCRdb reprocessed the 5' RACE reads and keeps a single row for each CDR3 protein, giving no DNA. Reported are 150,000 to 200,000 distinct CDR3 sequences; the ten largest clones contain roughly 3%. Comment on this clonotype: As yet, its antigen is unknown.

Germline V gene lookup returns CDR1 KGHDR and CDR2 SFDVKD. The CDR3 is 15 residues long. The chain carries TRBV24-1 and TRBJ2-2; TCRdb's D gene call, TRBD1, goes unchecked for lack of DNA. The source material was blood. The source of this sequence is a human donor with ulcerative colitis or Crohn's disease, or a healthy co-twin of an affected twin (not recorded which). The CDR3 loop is CATSDRTISTGELFF.